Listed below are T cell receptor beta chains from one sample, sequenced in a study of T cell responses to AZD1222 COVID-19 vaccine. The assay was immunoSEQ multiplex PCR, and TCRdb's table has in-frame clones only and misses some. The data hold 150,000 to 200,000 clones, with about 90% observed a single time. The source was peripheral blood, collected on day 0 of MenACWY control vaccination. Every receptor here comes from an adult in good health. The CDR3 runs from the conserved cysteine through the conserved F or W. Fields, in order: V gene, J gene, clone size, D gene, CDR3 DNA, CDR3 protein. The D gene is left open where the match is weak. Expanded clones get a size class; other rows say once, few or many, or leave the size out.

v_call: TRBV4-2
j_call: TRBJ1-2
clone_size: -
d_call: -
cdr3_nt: TGTGCCAGCAGCCAAGGGGGAGCTAACTATGGCTACACCTTC
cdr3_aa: CASSQGGANYGYTF

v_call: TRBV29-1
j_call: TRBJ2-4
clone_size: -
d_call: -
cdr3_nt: TGCAGCGTTGAAGTTGTAGGGGGGGACATTCAGTACTTC
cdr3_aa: CSVEVVGGDIQYF

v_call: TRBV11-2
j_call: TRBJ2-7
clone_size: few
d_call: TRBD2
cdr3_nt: TGTGCCAGCTCGATGGGGACTAGTCCCTACGAGCAGTACTTC
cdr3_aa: CASSMGTSPYEQYF

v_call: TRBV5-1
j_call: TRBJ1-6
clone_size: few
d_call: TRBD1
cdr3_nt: TGCGCCAGCAGCTTGGGCCTGGGGGACAGGGCCAATTCACCCCTCCACTTT
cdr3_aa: CASSLGLGDRANSPLHF

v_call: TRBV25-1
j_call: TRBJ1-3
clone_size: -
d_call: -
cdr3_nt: TGTGCCAGCAGTGAGAGGGATCGGGGAAACACCATATATTTT
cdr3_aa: CASSERDRGNTIYF

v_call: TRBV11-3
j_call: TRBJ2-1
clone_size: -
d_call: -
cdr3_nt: TGTGCCAGCAGCTTAGGTGGGGGCGAGAGCTCCTACAATGAGCAGTTCTTC
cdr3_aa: CASSLGGGESSYNEQFF

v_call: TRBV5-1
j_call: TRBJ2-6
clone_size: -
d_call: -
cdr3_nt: TGCGCCAGCAGTTCCCAGCCCTCTGGGGCCAACGTCCTGACTTTC
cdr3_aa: CASSSQPSGANVLTF

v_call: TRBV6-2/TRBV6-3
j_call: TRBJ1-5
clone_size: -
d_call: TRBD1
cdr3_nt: TGTGCCAGCAGTCCACGGGACAGGAAGAATAGCAATCAGCCCCAGCATTTT
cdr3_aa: CASSPRDRKNSNQPQHF

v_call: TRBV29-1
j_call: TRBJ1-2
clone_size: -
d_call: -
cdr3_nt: TGCAGCGTTGACCAGGGGTCCTATGGCTACACCTTC
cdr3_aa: CSVDQGSYGYTF

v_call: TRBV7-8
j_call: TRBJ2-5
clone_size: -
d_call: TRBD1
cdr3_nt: TGTGCCAGCAGCCGAGGGGGCAGTCAAGAGACCCAGTACTTC
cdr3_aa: CASSRGGSQETQYF

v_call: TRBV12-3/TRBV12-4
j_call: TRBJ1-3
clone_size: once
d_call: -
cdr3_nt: TGTGCCAGCAGGGATGGGCGAGGGGACACCATATATTTT
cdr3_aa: CASRDGRGDTIYF

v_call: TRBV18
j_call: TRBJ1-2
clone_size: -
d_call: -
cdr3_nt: TGTGCCAGCTCACCACTGGGGACTCATGGCTACACCTTC
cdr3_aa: CASSPLGTHGYTF

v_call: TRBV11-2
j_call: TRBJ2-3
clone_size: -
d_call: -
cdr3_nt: TGTGCCAGCAGCTTCGCACAGGGTACCGATACGCAGTATTTT
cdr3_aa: CASSFAQGTDTQYF

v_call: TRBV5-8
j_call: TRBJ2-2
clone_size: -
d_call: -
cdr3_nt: TGTGCCAGCAGCTTGGGCGTTAACACCGGGGAGCTGTTTTTT
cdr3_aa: CASSLGVNTGELFF

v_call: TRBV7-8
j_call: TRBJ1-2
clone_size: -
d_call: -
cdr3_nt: TGTGCCAGCAGCTTAGCGCTCGGGTTGGCTAACTATGGCTACACCTTC
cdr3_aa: CASSLALGLANYGYTF